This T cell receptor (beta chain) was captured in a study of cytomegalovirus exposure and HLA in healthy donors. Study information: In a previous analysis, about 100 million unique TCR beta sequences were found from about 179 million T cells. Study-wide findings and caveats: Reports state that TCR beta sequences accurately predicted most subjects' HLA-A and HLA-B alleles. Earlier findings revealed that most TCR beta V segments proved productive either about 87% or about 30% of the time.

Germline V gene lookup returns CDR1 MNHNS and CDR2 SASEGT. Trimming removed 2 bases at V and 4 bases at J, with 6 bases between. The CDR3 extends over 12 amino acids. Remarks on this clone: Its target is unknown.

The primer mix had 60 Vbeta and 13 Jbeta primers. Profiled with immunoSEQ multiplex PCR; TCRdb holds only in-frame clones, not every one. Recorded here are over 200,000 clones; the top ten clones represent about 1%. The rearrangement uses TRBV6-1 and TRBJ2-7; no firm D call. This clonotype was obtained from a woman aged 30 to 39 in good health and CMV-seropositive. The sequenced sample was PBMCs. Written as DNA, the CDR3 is TGTGCCAGCAGTGAAAGAGGATACGAGCAGTACTTC. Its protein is CASSERGYEQYF.